The 21 T cell receptor beta chains below were found in one sample sequenced in a study of cytomegalovirus exposure and HLA in healthy donors. The PCR employed 60 Vbeta primers together with 13 Jbeta primers. Profiled with immunoSEQ multiplex PCR; TCRdb holds only in-frame clones, not every one. This sample has nearly 100,000 clones, with roughly a tenth found just once. The sequenced sample was PBMCs. All receptors come from a man in his forties or fifties in good health and CMV-seropositive.

This clone has more than one count but fewer than ten. The chain couples TRBV28 to TRBJ2-1; tentative D call: TRBD2 (6 bases). The V end was cut by 1 base, the J end by 4 bases, with 23 bases between. The length of the CDR3 is 19 residues. Germline CDR1 and CDR2: MDHEN and SYDVKM. CDR3 DNA sequence: TGTGCCAGCAGTTTATTCGCGGGCGGGAAGACCGTCATTTACAATGAGCAGTTCTTC. Amino acids: CASSLFAGGKTVIYNEQFF. Combining the CDR3 with reference TRBV28 and TRBJ2-1 gives the whole variable domain DVKVTQSSRYLVKRTGEKVFLECVQDMDHENMFWYRQDPGLGLRLIYFSYDVKMKEKGDIPEGYSVSREKKERFSLILESASTNQTSMYLCASSLFAGGKTVIYNEQFFGPGTRLTVL.

This clone was recorded a few times. The chain links TRBV27 to TRBJ2-7, with TRBD1 matching 9 bases. J lost 9 bases, V lost 6 bases, and 12 bases had no gene match. The CDR3 is made up of 14 amino acids. Germline CDR1 MNHEY, CDR2 SMNVEV (reference sequence). CDR3 protein: CASRAQGADRPQYF. The CDR3 DNA reads TGTGCCAGCAGAGCACAGGGGGCCGATCGTCCGCAGTACTTC.

The chain links TRBV27 to TRBJ1-6, with D uncertain. V lost 10 bases, J lost 7 bases, and 11 bases lay in between. The CDR3 is 12 amino acids. The germline V gene has CDR1 MNHEY and CDR2 SMNVEV (reference sequence). The CDR3 sequence: CATTSGNSPLHF. The CDR3 nucleotides are TGTGCCACTACCTCGGGGAATTCACCCCTCCACTTT.

The chain has TRBV15 and TRBJ2-5; 7 bases agree with TRBD2. The V segment lost 9 bases and the J segment 4 bases; nucleotides outside the gene matches: 8. From germline, CDR1 is LNHNV and CDR2 YYDKDF (reference sequence). There are 13 residues in the CDR3. CDR3 bases: TGTGCCACAGCTGCTAGCGGTCGAGAGACCCAGTACTTC. This gives the protein CATAASGRETQYF.

J is TRBJ2-5 and V is TRBV5-1; no definite D call. With 0 bases removed from V and 2 bases from J, the gap between germline ends came to 11 bases. The germline gives CDR1 SGHRS, CDR2 YFSETQ. The CDR3 consists of 15 residues. This CDR3 reads CASSLGEAPQETQYF. CDR3 in DNA: TGCGCCAGCAGCTTGGGTGAGGCGCCTCAAGAGACCCAGTACTTC.

A few counts support this clone. The rearrangement links TRBV9 to TRBJ1-6, with D unresolved. This CDR3 has 16 amino acids. Germline lookup yields CDR1 SGDLS and CDR2 YYNGEE. V was clipped by 3 bases and J by 0 bases, with 10 bases between them. This CDR3 is CASSGGLGSYNSPLHF. The CDR3 nucleotides read TGTGCCAGCAGCGGAGGGTTAGGCTCCTATAATTCACCCCTCCACTTT.

This clone has more than one count but fewer than ten. The chain is built from TRBV7-9 and TRBJ1-1; a possible D gene is TRBD1 (5 bases). The V end lost 3 bases, the J end lost 0 bases, and 8 bases lay between the germline ends. This CDR3 region has 14 residues. CDR1 and CDR2 (germline): SEHNR, FQNEAQ (reference sequence). CDR3 residues: CASSFGGVNTEAFF. The CDR3 DNA reads as TGTGCCAGCAGCTTCGGAGGGGTGAACACTGAAGCTTTCTTT.

This clone was detected only a few times. The chain is built from TRBV19 and TRBJ1-5; unclear D gene. The germline CDR1 and CDR2 sequences are LNHDA and SQIVND (reference sequence). V was shortened by 4 bases and J by 0 bases, with 10 bases between the two germline ends. The CDR3 has 15 residues. In DNA form, the CDR3 reads TGTGCCAGTAGTACAGCGATCTATAGCAATCAGCCCCAGCATTTT. Its protein is CASSTAIYSNQPQHF. The complete variable domain, with remaining parts taken from reference TRBV19 and TRBJ1-5, reads DGGITQSPKYLFRKEGQNVTLSCEQNLNHDAMYWYRQDPGQGLRLIYYSQIVNDFQKGDIAEGYSVSREKKESFPLTVTSAQKNPTAFYLCASSTAIYSNQPQHFGDGTRLSIL.

This clone turned up a few times. This rearrangement joins TRBV19 to TRBJ1-3; a possible D gene is TRBD1 (6 bases). The ends were cut back, 5 bases at V and 0 bases at J, with 14 bases in the middle. The CDR3 extends over 16 amino acids. Per germline, CDR1 LNHDA and CDR2 SQIVND (reference sequence). The CDR3 spells CASSPGRGGSGNTIYF. CDR3 sequence (DNA): TGTGCCAGTAGTCCGGGACGAGGGGGCTCTGGAAACACCATATATTTT. The whole variable domain, remainder taken from reference TRBV19 and TRBJ1-3, is DGGITQSPKYLFRKEGQNVTLSCEQNLNHDAMYWYRQDPGQGLRLIYYSQIVNDFQKGDIAEGYSVSREKKESFPLTVTSAQKNPTAFYLCASSPGRGGSGNTIYFGEGSWLTVV.

The genes are TRBV7-6 and TRBJ1-1; 8 positions match TRBD1. Trimming at V came to 4 bases and at J to 12 bases, leaving 7 bases not matched to a gene. Germline CDR1 and CDR2: SGHVS and FNYEAQ. The CDR3 spans 12 residues. CDR3 sequence reads: CASSSYRGTSFF. CDR3 in DNA: TGTGCCAGCAGCTCTTACAGGGGGACGTCTTTCTTT.

This clone showed up just a few times. One end of the junction does not line up with germline, which may come from a read error. J is TRBJ1-2 and V is TRBV6-1, with D maybe TRBD1 (5 bases). There are 15 residues in the CDR3. The germline gives CDR1 MNHNS, CDR2 SASEGT. CDR3 coding DNA: TGTGCCAGCAATGAAGCCAGGGTTGGGGACTATGGCTACACCTTC. It specifies CASNEARVGDYGYTF.

The DNA for the CDR3 is TGTGCCAGCAGCCTCTATTGGACTAGCGGGAGCTACGAGCAGTACTTC. It translates to CASSLYWTSGSYEQYF. The rearrangement joins TRBV11-1 to TRBJ2-7; 13 nucleotides align to TRBD2. Germline V gene lookup returns CDR1 SGHAT and CDR2 FQDESV (reference sequence). This CDR3 region has 16 residues. V gave up 5 bases and J gave up 3 bases; unmatched junction bases: 7.

There are a few counts of this clone. J is TRBJ2-1 and V is TRBV5-4; 9 nucleotides align to TRBD2. Per germline, CDR1 SGHNT and CDR2 YYREEE (reference sequence). CDR3 size: 18 residues. With 1 base clipped from V and 5 bases from J, the junction kept 13 bases outside the gene matches. CDR3 DNA: TGTGCCAGCAGCTTGCGGGTCCTGGGACTAGCAGCGAACAATGAGCAGTTCTTC. Translated: CASSLRVLGLAANNEQFF. The full variable domain, with the rest looked up from reference TRBV5-4 and TRBJ2-1, is ETGVTQSPTHLIKTRGQQVTLRCSSQSGHNTVSWYQQALGQGPQFIFQYYREEENGRGNFPPRFSGLQFPNYSSELNVNALELDDSALYLCASSLRVLGLAANNEQFFGPGTRLTVL.

This clone was counted between two and nine times. The rearrangement uses TRBV30 and TRBJ2-5; 7 bases fit TRBD2. Germline lookup yields CDR1 GTSNPN and CDR2 SVGIG (reference sequence). The CDR3 covers 15 residues. The ends lost 0 bases at V and 5 bases at J; junction bases unmatched: 9. This CDR3 reads CAWSVQKRERETQYF. In DNA form, the CDR3 reads TGTGCCTGGAGTGTACAAAAGCGGGAAAGGGAGACCCAGTACTTC.

This clone was detected ten times or more. The chain couples TRBV28 to TRBJ1-1; TRBD1 aligns across 8 bases. Looked up from germline, CDR1 is MDHEN and CDR2 is SYDVKM. V lost 5 bases to trimming and J lost 1 base; unmatched junction nucleotides: 12. The CDR3 consists of 17 residues. In nucleotides, the CDR3 is TGTGCCAGCAGTCCCAGGGGGCTGGGCAGACAGAACACTGAAGCTTTCTTT. Its protein product is CASSPRGLGRQNTEAFF.

This chain joins TRBV28 and TRBJ2-2; 8 bases agree with TRBD2. In germline, CDR1 is MDHEN, CDR2 SYDVKM. J gave up 3 bases and V 2 bases, and 5 bases lay outside the gene matches. The CDR3 is 16 residues long. The CDR3 is CASSLSSGTYTGELFF. The CDR3 DNA reads TGTGCCAGCAGTTTAAGTAGCGGGACTTACACCGGGGAGCTGTTTTTT.

This clone has a handful of counts. V usage is TRBV28 and J usage is TRBJ2-7; 9 bases are a match to TRBD2. Trimming at V came to 5 bases and at J to 7 bases, leaving 12 bases not matched to a gene. Germline CDR1 reads MDHEN; CDR2 reads SYDVKM. This CDR3 is 15 amino acids long. Written as DNA, the CDR3 is TGTGCCAGCAGTCGCGGGAGGGCCGTAGGAAGGGAGCAGTACTTC. Translating gives CASSRGRAVGREQYF. Complete variable domain (other parts from reference TRBV28 and TRBJ2-7): DVKVTQSSRYLVKRTGEKVFLECVQDMDHENMFWYRQDPGLGLRLIYFSYDVKMKEKGDIPEGYSVSREKKERFSLILESASTNQTSMYLCASSRGRAVGREQYFGPGTRLTVT.

This clone has just a few counts. V and J are TRBV29-1 and TRBJ2-7; D gene uncertain. This CDR3 spans 11 amino acids. V lost 2 bases and J lost 1, with 3 bases in between. CDR1 and CDR2 (germline): SQVTM, ANQGSEA. The CDR3 spells CSVELSYEQYF. The CDR3 region has the DNA TGCAGCGTTGAACTTTCCTACGAGCAGTACTTC.

In this sample, this clone turned up many times. The chain uses TRBV29-1 and TRBJ2-3; tentatively, D is TRBD2 (6 bases). The germline CDR1 and CDR2 sequences are SQVTM and ANQGSEA. The CDR3 is 19 residues long. Trimming removed 3 bases from V and 0 bases from J, with 25 bases in between. Here the CDR3 reads CSVDLMWGGGEFSTDTQYF. In DNA, the CDR3 is TGCAGCGTTGATCTGATGTGGGGAGGCGGAGAGTTTAGCACAGATACGCAGTATTTT.

The rearrangement joins TRBV7-3 to TRBJ2-1; possibly TRBD1 for D (5 bases). CDR3 length: 15 residues. Trimming shortened V by 2 bases and J by 5 bases, and 13 bases separated the two germline ends. Germline V gives CDR1 SGHTA, CDR2 FQGTGA. As DNA, the CDR3 is TGTGCCAGCAGCTTAGACCCAGGGTCCCACAATGAGCAGTTCTTC. It is translated as CASSLDPGSHNEQFF.

The table lists this clone with a few counts. The chain has TRBV7-9 and TRBJ2-7; 7 bases are a match to TRBD1. The CDR3 has 14 residues. Germline V gene sequence: CDR1 SEHNR, CDR2 FQNEAQ (reference sequence). V dropped 5 bases and J dropped 5; count of bases not matched to a gene: 9. The CDR3 DNA sequence: TGTGCCAGCAGCCCCGACAGGGCCGAGGACGAGCAGTACTTC. This gives the protein CASSPDRAEDEQYF. The complete variable domain, with remaining parts taken from reference TRBV7-9 and TRBJ2-7, reads DTGVSQNPRHKITKRGQNVTFRCDPISEHNRLYWYRQTLGQGPEFLTYFQNEAQLEKSRLLSDRFSAERPKGSFSTLEIQRTEQGDSAMYLCASSPDRAEDEQYFGPGTRLTVT.